One and the same sample provided the 30 T cell receptor beta chains below, sequenced in a study of OX40 agonist ivuxolimab in advanced cancers. The data were produced by immunoSEQ multiplex PCR, yet TCRdb's version contains in-frame clones alone and is incomplete. This sample has 60,000 to 75,000 clones, with 70% to 90% found just once. The input for sequencing was CD4+ or CD8+ T cells sorted from blood, taken in a trial of the OX40 agonist ivuxolimab. The receptor source for this set is an adult with an advanced solid tumor such as melanoma, head and neck, liver or kidney cancer.

The chain has TRBV7-9 and TRBJ1-2; a weak D match, TRBD1 (6 bases). The CDR3 is 15 residues long. V dropped 1 base and J dropped 3 bases, with 12 bases sitting between them. Germline CDR1 and CDR2: SEHNR and FQNEAQ (reference sequence). CDR3 amino acids: CASSLGVGGDYGYTF. The CDR3 region has the DNA TGTGCCAGCAGCTTAGGGGTGGGGGGCGACTATGGCTACACCTTC.

The rearrangement joins TRBV6-4 to TRBJ2-5; TRBD1 matches 9 bases. Judging by the DNA end, TRBJ2-7 fits better; the J call may be wrong. CDR1 is MRHNA, CDR2 SNTAGT, per germline. This CDR3 is built from 15 residues. CDR3 amino acids: CASRLSGTGSDEQYF. CDR3 sequence (DNA): TGTGCCAGCAGACTTTCCGGGACAGGGAGTGACGAGCAGTACTTC.

The chain carries TRBV7-3 and TRBJ2-1; TRBD2 might be the D (5 bases). Trimming left V 1 base short and J 0 bases short, with 7 bases between. Germline V lookup: CDR1 SGHTA, CDR2 FQGTGA. The CDR3 contains 15 residues. The CDR3 reads CASSLRGSSYNEQFF. The CDR3 region has the DNA TGTGCCAGCAGCTTAAGAGGGAGCTCCTACAATGAGCAGTTCTTC.

The chain joins TRBV11-3 to TRBJ2-5, with TRBD1 identical over 11 bases. V shed 6 bases and J 2 bases; nucleotides not matched to a gene: 11. The CDR3 totals 17 residues. Germline assignment: CDR1 SGHNT and CDR2 YENEEA. CDR3 protein: CASRVGQGAGEQETQYF. The CDR3 DNA reads TGTGCCAGCAGGGTTGGACAGGGGGCGGGGGAACAAGAGACCCAGTACTTC.

J is TRBJ1-4 and V is TRBV7-9; 9 bases are shared with TRBD1. With 4 bases clipped from V and 5 bases from J, the junction kept 11 bases outside the gene matches. The CDR3 sequence is 17 residues long. Germline V CDR1 and CDR2: SEHNR, FQNEAQ (reference sequence). The CDR3 DNA follows: TGTGCCAGCAGCTCGCTATCCGTCGGGACAGGGAATGAAAAACTGTTTTTT. It yields the protein CASSSLSVGTGNEKLFF.

The CDR3 sequence is CSVGLQETQYF. CDR3 sequence (DNA): TGCAGCGTTGGACTGCAAGAGACCCAGTACTTC. The chain recombines TRBV29-1 with TRBJ2-5; D unresolved. Germline CDR1 SQVTM, CDR2 ANQGSEA. The CDR3 length is 11 residues. V lost 4 bases and J 2 bases, leaving 5 bases between the germline ends. Together with reference TRBV29-1 and TRBJ2-5, the CDR3 gives the full variable domain: SAVISQKPSRDICQRGTSLTIQCQVDSQVTMMFWYRQQPGQSLTLIATANQGSEATYESGFVIDKFPISRPNLTFSTLTVSNMSPEDSSIYLCSVGLQETQYFGPGTRLLVL.

This clone was seen a handful of times. The chain combines TRBV6-7 with TRBJ2-7; D is unclear. TRBV6-7 is noted as an ORF with a role that remains uncertain. The CDR3 sequence is 10 residues long. V was cut by 5 bases and J by 6 bases, with 5 bases left in between. As DNA, the CDR3 is TGTGCCAGCAGTAAGCGCGAGCAGTACTTC. It encodes CASSKREQYF.

This clone was picked up one time. This rearrangement joins TRBV27 to TRBJ2-7; D possibly corresponds to TRBD1 (6 bases). The CDR3 spans 14 residues. The ends were cut back, 6 bases at V and 3 bases at J, with 15 bases in the middle. CDR1 is MNHEY, CDR2 SMNVEV, per germline (reference sequence). DNA of the CDR3: TGTGCCAGCAGCACGCAAGGACAGAGCTACGAGCAGTACTTC. Translated, it gives CASSTQGQSYEQYF.

This chain connects TRBV18 to TRBJ1-1; D ambiguous. Per germline, CDR1 KGHSH and CDR2 LQKENI. V was clipped by 1 base and J by 1 base, with 13 bases between them. The CDR3 runs to 16 residues. Here the CDR3 DNA reads TGTGCCAGCTCACCACGCGATCCTAAAGCGAACACTGAAGCTTTCTTT. Translating it yields CASSPRDPKANTEAFF.

This chain connects TRBV7-9 to TRBJ2-3; no reliable D call. The CDR3 is 13 residues long. V lost 5 bases to trimming and J lost 0 bases, with 6 bases between them. The germline V gene has CDR1 SEHNR and CDR2 FQNEAQ (reference sequence). The CDR3 DNA is TGTGCCAGCAGCCTTGAGAGCACAGATACGCAGTATTTT. Translation gives CASSLESTDTQYF.

This chain connects TRBV7-2 to TRBJ1-3, with no clear D. The V end lost 5 bases, the J end lost 0 bases, and 23 bases lay between the germline ends. CDR1 SGHTA and CDR2 FQGNSA come from the germline V gene. This CDR3 contains 19 residues. The CDR3 coding sequence is TGTGCCAGCAGCCCGCGCAATCAGGTCGGTCTCGGCTCTGGAAACACCATATATTTT. It codes for CASSPRNQVGLGSGNTIYF.

The chain joins TRBV4-3 to TRBJ1-5; weak D call: TRBD1 (6 bases). Trimming pared 2 bases from V and 5 bases from J, leaving 19 bases between. Germline values: CDR1 LGHNA, CDR2 YSLEER. CDR3 length: 17 amino acids. The CDR3 sequence: CASSQSLGGGPYQPQHF. CDR3 in DNA: TGCGCCAGCAGCCAATCCCTAGGGGGGGGACCATATCAGCCCCAGCATTTT.

This rearrangement joins TRBV15 to TRBJ1-1, with a tentative D call TRBD1 (5 bases). V gave up 1 base and J gave up 1 base, with 10 bases separating them. CDR3 length equals 15 residues. The germline V gene encodes CDR1 LNHNV and CDR2 YYDKDF (reference sequence). The CDR3: CATSRVLGENTEAFF. CDR3 coding DNA: TGTGCCACCAGCAGAGTTTTGGGGGAGAACACTGAAGCTTTCTTT.

V is TRBV30 and J is TRBJ2-3, with a weak D call TRBD2 (6 bases). This CDR3 spans 11 amino acids. Germline V gene lookup returns CDR1 GTSNPN and CDR2 SVGIG (reference sequence). The germline V and J ends were trimmed by 5 bases and 9 bases, with 12 bases remaining between them. The CDR3 region is CAWRESRTQYF. CDR3 nucleotide sequence: TGTGCCTGGCGGGAGTCGCGGACGCAGTATTTT.

This chain uses TRBV7-3 with TRBJ2-1; 7 bases align to TRBD1. Germline V gene lookup returns CDR1 SGHTA and CDR2 FQGTGA. CDR3 size: 15 residues. V was clipped by 5 bases and J by 3 bases; unmatched bases: 7. The CDR3 loop is CASSVRDSDYNEQFF. In DNA form, the CDR3 reads TGTGCCAGCAGCGTCCGGGACAGTGACTACAATGAGCAGTTCTTC.

The V and J genes are TRBV27 and TRBJ1-1; TRBD1 matches at 7 bases. Looked up from germline, CDR1 is MNHEY and CDR2 is SMNVEV (reference sequence). The CDR3 is 13 amino acids. V lost 4 bases and J lost 4; bases outside the gene matches: 3. CDR3 in DNA: TGTGCCAGCAGTTCCAGACAGGGCACTGAAGCTTTCTTT. Its translation is CASSSRQGTEAFF.

This clone was counted a single time. The chain carries TRBV27 and TRBJ2-5; TRBD1 is a possible D gene (5 bases). V was cut by 10 bases and J by 4 bases, with 13 bases left in between. CDR1 is MNHEY and CDR2 is SMNVEV in the germline V gene (reference sequence). CDR3 length equals 12 residues. In DNA, the CDR3 is TGTGCCATAGGACGAAGGGGAGAGACCCAGTACTTC. Its protein is CAIGRRGETQYF.

The chain has TRBV13 and TRBJ2-5; 10 bases are shared with TRBD2. This CDR3 has 15 residues. Germline V CDR1 and CDR2: PRHDT, FYEKMQ (reference sequence). Germline trimming cut 4 bases from V and 5 bases from J; bases unmatched to any gene: 7. The CDR3: CASSSPGLATETQYF. CDR3 DNA: TGTGCCAGCAGCTCTCCGGGACTAGCGACGGAGACCCAGTACTTC. Complete variable domain (other parts from reference TRBV13 and TRBJ2-5): AAGVIQSPRHLIKEKRETATLKCYPIPRHDTVYWYQQGPGQDPQFLISFYEKMQSDKGSIPDRFSAQQFSDYHSELNMSSLELGDSALYFCASSSPGLATETQYFGPGTRLLVL.

This clone appeared once. The chain combines TRBV7-2 with TRBJ1-2, with unresolved D. Germline V gene lookup returns CDR1 SGHTA and CDR2 FQGNSA. The CDR3 consists of 13 residues. With 5 bases removed from V and 7 bases from J, the gap between germline ends came to 14 bases. The CDR3 reads CASSLGGLIGYTF. The CDR3 DNA follows: TGTGCCAGCAGCCTCGGAGGACTCATTGGCTACACCTTC.

This chain joins TRBV7-2 and TRBJ2-7; unclear D gene. V was cut by 5 bases and J by 3 bases, with 11 bases left in between. CDR3 length equals 13 residues. CDR1 is SGHTA and CDR2 is FQGNSA in the germline V gene. CDR3 sequence (DNA): TGTGCCAGCAGCCACCGGGTCCTCTACGAGCAGTACTTC. Its protein is CASSHRVLYEQYF.

The chain is built from TRBV10-2 and TRBJ1-6, with D maybe TRBD1 (6 bases). This CDR3 spans 13 amino acids. V was trimmed by 10 bases and J by 7 bases, leaving 14 bases between them. The germline CDR1 and CDR2 sequences are WSHSY and SAAADI. The CDR3 loop reads CATLAGANSPLHF. In DNA, the CDR3 is TGCGCCACCCTGGCGGGGGCAAATTCACCCCTCCACTTT.

The chain has TRBV7-9 and TRBJ2-2; 8 bases map to TRBD2. J lost 6 bases, V lost 1 base, and 10 bases had no gene match. The germline gives CDR1 SEHNR, CDR2 FQNEAQ (reference sequence). The CDR3 totals 17 residues. CDR3 in amino acids: CASSLGRSGSFAGELFF. CDR3 bases: TGTGCCAGCAGCTTAGGCCGGAGCGGGAGCTTTGCCGGGGAGCTGTTTTTT. Based on the CDR3 plus reference TRBV7-9 and TRBJ2-2, the full variable domain is DTGVSQNPRHKITKRGQNVTFRCDPISEHNRLYWYRQTLGQGPEFLTYFQNEAQLEKSRLLSDRFSAERPKGSFSTLEIQRTEQGDSAMYLCASSLGRSGSFAGELFFGEGSRLTVL.

The chain uses TRBV5-4 and TRBJ2-7; possibly TRBD2 for D (5 bases). CDR3 length: 14 amino acids. The V gene's germline CDR1 is SGHNT and CDR2 YYREEE (reference sequence). V was pared by 0 bases and J by 1 base, with 8 bases between. The CDR3 bases are TGTGCCAGCAGCTTGGCCGGGGTTTCCTACGAGCAGTACTTC. Protein sequence: CASSLAGVSYEQYF.

The chain combines TRBV15 with TRBJ1-3; no definite D call. This CDR3 has 15 residues. V lost 0 bases and J 0 bases, leaving 6 bases between the germline ends. CDR1 is LNHNV and CDR2 is YYDKDF in the germline V gene (reference sequence). The CDR3 loop reads CATSRDPGSGNTIYF. The CDR3 coding sequence is TGTGCCACCAGCAGAGACCCAGGCTCTGGAAACACCATATATTTT. Based on the CDR3 plus reference TRBV15 and TRBJ1-3, the full variable domain is DAMVIQNPRYQVTQFGKPVTLSCSQTLNHNVMYWYQQKSSQAPKLLFHYYDKDFNNEADTPDNFQSRRPNTSFCFLDIRSPGLGDTAMYLCATSRDPGSGNTIYFGEGSWLTVV.

The chain is built from TRBV5-1 and TRBJ2-7, with TRBD1 matching 8 bases. The CDR3 runs to 14 residues. The V segment lost 0 bases and the J segment 2 bases; nucleotides outside the gene matches: 1. Germline CDR1 reads SGHRS; CDR2 reads YFSETQ. The CDR3 DNA follows: TGCGCCAGCAGCTTGGGGACAGGGACCTACGAGCAGTACTTC. Protein product: CASSLGTGTYEQYF.

The chain uses TRBV6-4 and TRBJ1-2; unclear D gene. V was cut by 7 bases and J by 1 base, with 19 bases left in between. The CDR3 covers 16 residues. Germline assignment: CDR1 MRHNA and CDR2 SNTAGT. The CDR3 loop reads CASIRTIKRGNYGYTF. The CDR3 coding sequence is TGTGCCAGCATTAGGACGATTAAAAGAGGTAACTATGGCTACACCTTC.

The V call is TRBV5-1, the J call TRBJ2-7; TRBD1 might be the D (6 bases). V dropped 3 bases and J dropped 2 bases, with 9 bases sitting between them. The length of the CDR3 is 13 residues. Per the germline V gene, CDR1 is SGHRS and CDR2 is YFSETQ. This CDR3 is CASSSDRAYEQYF. CDR3 in DNA: TGCGCCAGCAGCTCGGACAGAGCCTACGAGCAGTACTTC.

The chain combines TRBV11-3 with TRBJ2-5, with D unresolved. Trimming shortened V by 1 base and J by 1 base, and 4 bases separated the two germline ends. CDR1 is SGHNT and CDR2 is YENEEA in the germline V gene. CDR3 length: 13 residues. The CDR3 region is CASSLVSQETQYF. The CDR3 DNA reads TGTGCCAGCAGCTTAGTAAGCCAAGAGACCCAGTACTTC.

V is TRBV4-1 and J is TRBJ2-5, with TRBD2 identical over 13 bases. V was clipped by 0 bases and J by 4 bases; unmatched bases: 5. Germline CDR1 and CDR2: MGHRA and YSYEKL. The CDR3 spans 17 residues. Here the CDR3 DNA reads TGCGCCAGCAGCCAAGATCCCTGGACTAGCGGGAGAGAGACCCAGTACTTC. As protein: CASSQDPWTSGRETQYF.

This chain links TRBV5-1 with TRBJ2-1; 9 bases agree with TRBD2. This CDR3 region has 15 residues. CDR1 is SGHRS, CDR2 YFSETQ, per germline. V shed 1 base and J 5 bases; nucleotides not matched to a gene: 4. The chain's CDR3 is CASSLTLAGHNEQFF. DNA for the CDR3: TGCGCCAGCAGCTTGACCCTAGCGGGGCACAATGAGCAGTTCTTC.